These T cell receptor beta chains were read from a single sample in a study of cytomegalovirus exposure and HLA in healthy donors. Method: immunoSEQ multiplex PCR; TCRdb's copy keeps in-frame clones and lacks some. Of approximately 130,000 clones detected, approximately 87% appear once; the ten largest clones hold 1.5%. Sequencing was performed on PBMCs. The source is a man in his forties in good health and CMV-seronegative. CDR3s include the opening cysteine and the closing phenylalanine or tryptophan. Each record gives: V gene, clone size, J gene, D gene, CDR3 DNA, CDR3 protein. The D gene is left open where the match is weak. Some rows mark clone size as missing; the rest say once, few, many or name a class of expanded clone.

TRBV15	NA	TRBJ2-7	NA	TGTGCCACCAGCACCGACAACTTTGGCTCCGAGCAGTACTTC	CATSTDNFGSEQYF
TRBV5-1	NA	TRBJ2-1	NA	TGCGCCAGCAGCGGCGGGACTTACAATGAGCAGTTCTTC	CASSGGTYNEQFF
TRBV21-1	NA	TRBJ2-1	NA	TGTGCCAGCAGCAAATGGACTAGCGCAGTTGTGGGGGCACAGGAGCAGTTCTTC	CASSKWTSAVVGAQEQFF
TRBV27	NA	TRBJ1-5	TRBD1	TGTGCCAGCAGTTCCCTGGACAGGGGCCGGAAGGGGCCCCAGCATTTT	CASSSLDRGRKGPQHF
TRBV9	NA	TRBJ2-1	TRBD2	TGTGCCAGCAGCGTAGGACCAGCGGGAGTAGGGGAGCAGTTCTTC	CASSVGPAGVGEQFF
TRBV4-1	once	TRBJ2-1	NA	TGCGCCAGCAGCCAAGCGGGAGTAAACAATGAGCAGTTCTTC	CASSQAGVNNEQFF
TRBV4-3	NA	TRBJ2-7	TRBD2	TGCGCCAGCAGCCAAGATCGGGGGGGGATATACGAGCAGTACTTC	CASSQDRGGIYEQYF
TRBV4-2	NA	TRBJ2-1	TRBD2	TGTGCCAGCAGCCAAGCGGCTAGCGGGAATCGTGAGCAGTTCTTC	CASSQAASGNREQFF
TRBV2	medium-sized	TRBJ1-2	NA	TGTGCCAGCAGTGAAGCGGACAGCTATGGCTACACCTTC	CASSEADSYGYTF
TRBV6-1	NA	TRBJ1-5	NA	TGTGCCAGCAGTGAAGGAACGGGGGGCGGTTATCAGCCCCAGCATTTT	CASSEGTGGGYQPQHF
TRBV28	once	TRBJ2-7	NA	TGTGCCAGCATCCCCAGGCAAACGGGGTCCTACGAGCAGTACTTC	CASIPRQTGSYEQYF
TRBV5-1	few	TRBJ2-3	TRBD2	TGCGCCAGCAGCTTGGCCCTAGCGGGGGTTTACACAGATACGCAGTATTTT	CASSLALAGVYTDTQYF
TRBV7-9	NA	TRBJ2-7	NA	TGTTCCAGCAGCCTCCGGGACAATCCCTACGAGCAGTACTTC	CSSSLRDNPYEQYF
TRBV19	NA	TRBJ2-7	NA	TGTGCCAGTAGTATAGATCGAACAGGGAACGAGCAGTACTTC	CASSIDRTGNEQYF
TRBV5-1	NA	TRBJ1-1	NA	TGCGCCAGCAGCTTGATTTGGCAAAACACTGAAGCTTTCTTT	CASSLIWQNTEAFF
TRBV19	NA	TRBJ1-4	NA	TGTGCCACAAATCAGGGGCCTAATGAAAAACTGTTTTTT	CATNQGPNEKLFF
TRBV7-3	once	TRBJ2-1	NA	TGTGCCAGCAGCCCCCCCCGGGGTGAGCAGTTCTTC	CASSPPRGEQFF
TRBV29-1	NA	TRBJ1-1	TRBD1	TGCAGCGCGACAGGGGGTGGAATGAACACTGAAGCTTTCTTT	CSATGGGMNTEAFF
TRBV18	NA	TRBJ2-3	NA	TGTGCCAGCTCACCACCGGGGGCGGGCGCAGATACGCAGTATTTT	CASSPPGAGADTQYF
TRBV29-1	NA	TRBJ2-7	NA	TGCAGCGTTGAAGACGGGACCTACGAGCAGTACTTC	CSVEDGTYEQYF
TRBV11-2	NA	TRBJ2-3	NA	TGTGCCAGCAGCTTAGGTGGTAGTTCCACAGATACGCAGTATTTT	CASSLGGSSTDTQYF
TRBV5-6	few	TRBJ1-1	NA	TGTGCCAGCAGCGACATCCTGAACACTGAAGCTTTCTTT	CASSDILNTEAFF
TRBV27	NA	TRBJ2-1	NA	TGTGCCAGCAGTTATTACAGGGCAACTCGTCCAAGCTCCTACAATGAGCAGTTCTTC	CASSYYRATRPSSYNEQFF
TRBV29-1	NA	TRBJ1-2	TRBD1	TGCAGCGTCCGGACAGGGGGCGAGGGCTACGCCTTC	CSVRTGGEGYAF
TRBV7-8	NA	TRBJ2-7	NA	TGTGCCAGCAGCTTAGAGAGGGGCGCGGGGCGCTACGAGCAGTACTTC	CASSLERGAGRYEQYF
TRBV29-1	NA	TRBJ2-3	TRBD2	TGCAGCGTTGCTGGGGGGGGAGATACGCAGTATTTT	CSVAGGGDTQYF
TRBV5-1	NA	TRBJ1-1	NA	TGCGCCAGCAGTAACCAGGGAGGCACTGAAGCTTTCTTT	CASSNQGGTEAFF
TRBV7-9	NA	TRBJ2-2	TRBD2	TGTGCCAGCAGCTTAGTAGCGGGGGGACACACCGGGGAGCTGTTTTTT	CASSLVAGGHTGELFF
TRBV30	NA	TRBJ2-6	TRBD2	TGTGCCTGGACGGGACTAGCGGGAGCTGGGGCCAACGTCCTGACTTTC	CAWTGLAGAGANVLTF
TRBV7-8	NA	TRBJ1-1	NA	TGTGCCAGCAGCTTAGTGGAGATACCCTCGCACACTGAAGCTTTCTTT	CASSLVEIPSHTEAFF
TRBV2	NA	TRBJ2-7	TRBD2	TGTGCCAGCAGTGGGCAACTAGCGGACCCCTACGAGCAGTACTTC	CASSGQLADPYEQYF
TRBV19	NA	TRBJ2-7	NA	TGTGCCAGTAGTATTTATAGCGGATCCGGGGCCTACGAGCAGTACTTC	CASSIYSGSGAYEQYF
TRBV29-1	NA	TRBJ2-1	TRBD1	TGCAGCGTTGAATCACAGGGGCTATACAATGAGCAGTTCTTC	CSVESQGLYNEQFF
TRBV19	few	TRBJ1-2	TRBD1	TGTGCCAGTAGTCTACAGGGGTCCGGCTACACCTTC	CASSLQGSGYTF
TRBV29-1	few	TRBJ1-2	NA	TGCAGCGTTGAAGAAGGGGGAATTGGCTATGGCTACACCTTC	CSVEEGGIGYGYTF
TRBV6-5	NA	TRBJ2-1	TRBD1	TGTGCCAGCACCTATAGACAGGGGGTTTGGAATGAGCAGTTCTTC	CASTYRQGVWNEQFF
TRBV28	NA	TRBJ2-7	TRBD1	TGTGCCAGCAGTTTTAGCCCCTTCGACAGGGCATACTATGGAATGTACGAGCAGTACTTC	CASSFSPFDRAYYGMYEQYF